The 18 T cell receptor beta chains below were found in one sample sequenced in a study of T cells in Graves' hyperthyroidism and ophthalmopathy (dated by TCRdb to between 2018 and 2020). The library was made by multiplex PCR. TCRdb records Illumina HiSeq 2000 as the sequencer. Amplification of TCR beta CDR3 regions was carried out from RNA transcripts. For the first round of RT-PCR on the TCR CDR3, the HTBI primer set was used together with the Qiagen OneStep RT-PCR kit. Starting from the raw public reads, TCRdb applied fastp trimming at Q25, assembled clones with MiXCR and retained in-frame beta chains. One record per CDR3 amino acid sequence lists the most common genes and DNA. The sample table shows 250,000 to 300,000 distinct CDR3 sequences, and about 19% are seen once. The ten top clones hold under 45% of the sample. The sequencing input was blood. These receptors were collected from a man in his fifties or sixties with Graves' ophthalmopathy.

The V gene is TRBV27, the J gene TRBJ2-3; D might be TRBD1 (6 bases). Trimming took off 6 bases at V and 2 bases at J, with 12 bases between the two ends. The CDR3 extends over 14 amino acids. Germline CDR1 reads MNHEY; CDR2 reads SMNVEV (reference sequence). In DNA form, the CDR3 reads TGTGCCAGCAGCACTTGGACAGACACAGATACGCAGTATTTT. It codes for CASSTWTDTDTQYF.

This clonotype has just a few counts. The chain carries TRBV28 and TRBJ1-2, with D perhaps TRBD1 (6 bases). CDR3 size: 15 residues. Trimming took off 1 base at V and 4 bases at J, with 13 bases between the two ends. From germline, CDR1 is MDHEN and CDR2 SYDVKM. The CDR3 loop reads CASSLSPGEVYGYTF. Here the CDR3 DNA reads TGTGCCAGCAGTTTATCTCCAGGGGAGGTCTATGGCTACACCTTC.

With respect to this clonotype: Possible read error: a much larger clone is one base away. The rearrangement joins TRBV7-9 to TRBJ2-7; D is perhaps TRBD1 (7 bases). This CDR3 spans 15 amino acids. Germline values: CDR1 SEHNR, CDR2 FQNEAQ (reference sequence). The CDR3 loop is CVSSAPGAGGYEQYF. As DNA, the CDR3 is TGTGTCAGCAGCGCCCCCGGGGCAGGGGGGTACGAGCAGTACTTC. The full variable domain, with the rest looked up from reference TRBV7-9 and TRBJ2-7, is DTGVSQNPRHKITKRGQNVTFRCDPISEHNRLYWYRQTLGQGPEFLTYFQNEAQLEKSRLLSDRFSAERPKGSFSTLEIQRTEQGDSAMYLCVSSAPGAGGYEQYFGPGTRLTVT.

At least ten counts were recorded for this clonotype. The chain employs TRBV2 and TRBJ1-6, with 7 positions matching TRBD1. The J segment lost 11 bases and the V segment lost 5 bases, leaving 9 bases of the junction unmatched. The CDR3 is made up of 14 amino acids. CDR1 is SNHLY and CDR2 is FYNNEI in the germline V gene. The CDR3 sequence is CASSPDRAVTPLHF. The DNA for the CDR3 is TGTGCCAGCAGTCCCGACAGGGCTGTTACACCCCTCCACTTT.

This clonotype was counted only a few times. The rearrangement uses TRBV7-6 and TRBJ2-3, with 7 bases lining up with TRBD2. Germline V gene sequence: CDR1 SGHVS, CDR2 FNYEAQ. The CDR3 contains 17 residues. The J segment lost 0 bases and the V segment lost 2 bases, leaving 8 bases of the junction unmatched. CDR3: CASSLMTPGRSTDTQYF. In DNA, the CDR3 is TGTGCCAGCAGCTTAATGACACCCGGGAGGAGCACAGATACGCAGTATTTT.

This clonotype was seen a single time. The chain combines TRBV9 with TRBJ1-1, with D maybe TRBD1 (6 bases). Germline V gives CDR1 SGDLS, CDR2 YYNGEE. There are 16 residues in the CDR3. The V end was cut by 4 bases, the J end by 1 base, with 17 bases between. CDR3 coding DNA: TGTGCCAGCAGCTCCCCCCGTGGAGGGGGGAACACTGAAGCTTTCTTT. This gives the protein CASSSPRGGGNTEAFF.

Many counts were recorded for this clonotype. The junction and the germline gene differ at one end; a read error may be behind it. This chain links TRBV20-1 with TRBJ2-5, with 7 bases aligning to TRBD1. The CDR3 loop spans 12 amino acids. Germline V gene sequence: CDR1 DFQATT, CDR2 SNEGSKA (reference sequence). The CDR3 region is CSANRGGETQYF. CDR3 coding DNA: TGCAGCGCTAACAGGGGCGGTGAGACCCAGTACTTC.

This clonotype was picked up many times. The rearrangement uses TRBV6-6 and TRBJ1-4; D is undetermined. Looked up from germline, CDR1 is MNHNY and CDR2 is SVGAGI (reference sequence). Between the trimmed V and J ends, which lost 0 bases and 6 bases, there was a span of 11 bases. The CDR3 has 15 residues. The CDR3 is CASSYSGRQDEKLFF. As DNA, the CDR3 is TGTGCCAGCAGTTACTCCGGGCGGCAAGATGAAAAACTGTTTTTT.

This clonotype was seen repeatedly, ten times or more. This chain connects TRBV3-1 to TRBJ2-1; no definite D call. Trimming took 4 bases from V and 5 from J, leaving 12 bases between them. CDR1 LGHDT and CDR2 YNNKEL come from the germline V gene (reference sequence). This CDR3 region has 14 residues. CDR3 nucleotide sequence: TGTGCCAGCAGCCTGGTAGACGCTAACAATGAGCAGTTCTTC. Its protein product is CASSLVDANNEQFF.

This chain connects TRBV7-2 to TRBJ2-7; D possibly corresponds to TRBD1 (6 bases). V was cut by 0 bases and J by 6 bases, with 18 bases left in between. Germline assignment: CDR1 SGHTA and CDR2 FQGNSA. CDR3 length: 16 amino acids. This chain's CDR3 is CASSLARTVPRLEQYF. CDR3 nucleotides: TGTGCCAGCAGCTTAGCCCGGACAGTCCCTAGGCTCGAGCAGTACTTC.

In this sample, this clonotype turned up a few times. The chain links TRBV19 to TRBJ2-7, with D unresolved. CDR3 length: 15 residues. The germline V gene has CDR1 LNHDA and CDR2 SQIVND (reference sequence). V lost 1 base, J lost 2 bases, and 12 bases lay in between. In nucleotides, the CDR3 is TGTGCCAGTAGTATAGGGGCGAAGCCACCCTACGAGCAGTACTTC. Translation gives CASSIGAKPPYEQYF.

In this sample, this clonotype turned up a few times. In nucleotides, the CDR3 is TGTGCCAGCAGTTTGTCGAGACATGGCTACACCTTC. This translates into CASSLSRHGYTF. The rearrangement joins TRBV28 to TRBJ1-2; unclear D gene. V lost 3 bases, J lost 6 bases, and 8 bases lay in between. CDR3 length: 12 residues. Germline CDR1 reads MDHEN; CDR2 reads SYDVKM.

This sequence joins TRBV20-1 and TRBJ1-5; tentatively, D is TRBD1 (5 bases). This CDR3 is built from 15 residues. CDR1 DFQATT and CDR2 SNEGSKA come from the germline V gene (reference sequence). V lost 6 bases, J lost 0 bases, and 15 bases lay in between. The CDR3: CSAVRGAYSNQPQHF. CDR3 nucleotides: TGCAGTGCGGTGAGAGGGGCATATAGCAATCAGCCCCAGCATTTT.

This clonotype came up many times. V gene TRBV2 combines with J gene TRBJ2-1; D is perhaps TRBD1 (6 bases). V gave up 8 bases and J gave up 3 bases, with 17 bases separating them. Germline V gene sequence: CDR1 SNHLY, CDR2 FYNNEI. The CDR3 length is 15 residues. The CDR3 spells CASVRTARVYNEQFF. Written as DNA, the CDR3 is TGTGCCAGCGTTAGGACAGCAAGAGTCTACAATGAGCAGTTCTTC.

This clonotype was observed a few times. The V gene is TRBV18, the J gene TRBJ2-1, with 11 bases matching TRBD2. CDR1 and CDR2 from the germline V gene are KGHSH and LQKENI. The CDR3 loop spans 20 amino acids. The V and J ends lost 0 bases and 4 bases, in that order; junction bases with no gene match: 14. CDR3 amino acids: CASSPPGSLRTSGPYNEQFF. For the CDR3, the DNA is TGTGCCAGCTCACCACCAGGCAGCCTAAGGACTAGCGGGCCTTACAATGAGCAGTTCTTC.

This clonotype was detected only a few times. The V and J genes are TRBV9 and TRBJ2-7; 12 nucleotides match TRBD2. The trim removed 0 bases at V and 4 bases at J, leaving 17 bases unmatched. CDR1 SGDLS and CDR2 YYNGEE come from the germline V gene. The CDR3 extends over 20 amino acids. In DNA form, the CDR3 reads TGTGCCAGCAGCGTAGGATTACGGACTAGCGGGACTTCAACCCTGTACGAGCAGTACTTC. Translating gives CASSVGLRTSGTSTLYEQYF.

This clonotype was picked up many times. CDR3 residues: CASSPVTGLSYNEQFF. The CDR3 region has the DNA TGTGCCAGCTCACCAGTAACAGGACTCTCCTACAATGAGCAGTTCTTC. The J gene is TRBJ2-1, the V gene TRBV18; D tentatively reads TRBD1 or TRBD2 (5 bases each). This CDR3 is built from 16 residues. CDR1 is KGHSH and CDR2 is LQKENI in the germline V gene. With 2 bases removed from V and 0 bases from J, the gap between germline ends came to 11 bases.

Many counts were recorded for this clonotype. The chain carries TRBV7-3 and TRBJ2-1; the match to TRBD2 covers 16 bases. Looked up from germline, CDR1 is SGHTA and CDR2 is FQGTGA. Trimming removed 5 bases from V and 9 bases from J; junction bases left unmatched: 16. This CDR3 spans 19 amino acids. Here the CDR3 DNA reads TGTGCCAGCAGCGGTACCGGGACTAGCGGGAGGGCGGGGACGGGTGAGCAGTTCTTC. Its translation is CASSGTGTSGRAGTGEQFF. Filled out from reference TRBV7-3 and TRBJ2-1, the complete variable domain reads GAGVSQTPSNKVTEKGKYVELRCDPISGHTALYWYRQSLGQGPEFLIYFQGTGAADDSGLPNDRFFAVRPEGSVSTLKIQRTERGDSAVYLCASSGTGTSGRAGTGEQFFGPGTRLTVL.